This T cell receptor beta chain comes out of a study of T cell repertoires in cytomegalovirus infection. Study background: Carrying CMV and the relevant HLA type showed in public TCR beta signatures. Study results and limitations: In two of eight donors, the top clonotype was HLA-C-restricted CMV-specific. CMV carriers having the relevant HLA were flagged by cumulative public TCR beta family frequency.

TCRdb fed the reads into MiXCR, producing one record per CDR3 protein. This sample has 200,000 to 300,000 distinct CDR3 sequences, with approximately 8.3% found just once. Germline V gives CDR1 MNHEY, CDR2 SVGEGT. The CDR3 has 13 amino acids. V lost 6 bases, J lost 3 bases, and 12 bases lay in between. Notes on this clonotype: Its specificity is not known.

This clonotype was sampled from a human donor in good health (CMV status not recorded). Some clones in this sample may be carry-over from other donors' samples. The V gene is TRBV6-2 or TRBV6-3, the J gene TRBJ2-7; D gene unclear. Sequenced input: PBMCs. For the CDR3, the DNA is TGTGCCAGCAGATCCCCTGGCCTCTACGAGCAGTACTTC. Its translation is CASRSPGLYEQYF.